This T cell receptor (beta chain) originates from a study of PD-1 blockade in classical Hodgkin lymphoma. V shed 3 bases, J shed 4 bases, and the junction held 5 bases outside the gene matches. The CDR3 has 15 residues. Per germline, CDR1 SNHLY and CDR2 FYNNEI. For this clone: Antigen unknown.

Each and every patient relapsed after autologous stem cell transplantation, and patients got differing brentuximab vedotin exposure. Complete response, partial response or progressive disease was recorded as best response. Study-level points and caveats: It was reported that newly diagnosed patients had less baseline TCR diversity than healthy donors. No one has yet defined what causes the repertoire differences, which may be disease activity or prior therapy. There was a significant rise in CD4+ TCR diversity by C4D1, with no such rise for CD8+.

Profiled with immunoSEQ multiplex PCR; TCRdb holds only in-frame clones, not every one. The sample contains about 19,000 clones, 86% of which appear only once. The sample in question was peripheral blood mononuclear cells (PBMCs), obtained before the second cycle of nivolumab. The chain carries TRBV2 and TRBJ1-5, with 8 bases aligning to TRBD1. The receptor's source is a human donor with classical Hodgkin lymphoma. The CDR3 loop is CASSDRTGMNQPQHF. The CDR3 nucleotides are TGTGCCAGCAGTGATCGGACAGGGATGAATCAGCCCCAGCATTTT.